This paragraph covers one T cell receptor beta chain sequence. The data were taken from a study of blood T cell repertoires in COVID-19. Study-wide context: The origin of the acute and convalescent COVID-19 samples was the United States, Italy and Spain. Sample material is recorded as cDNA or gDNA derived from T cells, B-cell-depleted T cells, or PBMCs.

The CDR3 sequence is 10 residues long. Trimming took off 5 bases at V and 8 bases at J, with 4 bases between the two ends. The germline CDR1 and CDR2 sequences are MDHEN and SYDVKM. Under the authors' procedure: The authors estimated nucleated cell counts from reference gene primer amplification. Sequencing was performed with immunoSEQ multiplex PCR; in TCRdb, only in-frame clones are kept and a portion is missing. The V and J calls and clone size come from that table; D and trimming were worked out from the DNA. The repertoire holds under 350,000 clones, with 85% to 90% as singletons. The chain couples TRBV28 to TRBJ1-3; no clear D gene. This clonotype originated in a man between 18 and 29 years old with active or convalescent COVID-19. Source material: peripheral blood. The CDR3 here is CASSRDTIYF. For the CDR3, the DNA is TGTGCCAGCAGTCGGGACACCATATATTTT.